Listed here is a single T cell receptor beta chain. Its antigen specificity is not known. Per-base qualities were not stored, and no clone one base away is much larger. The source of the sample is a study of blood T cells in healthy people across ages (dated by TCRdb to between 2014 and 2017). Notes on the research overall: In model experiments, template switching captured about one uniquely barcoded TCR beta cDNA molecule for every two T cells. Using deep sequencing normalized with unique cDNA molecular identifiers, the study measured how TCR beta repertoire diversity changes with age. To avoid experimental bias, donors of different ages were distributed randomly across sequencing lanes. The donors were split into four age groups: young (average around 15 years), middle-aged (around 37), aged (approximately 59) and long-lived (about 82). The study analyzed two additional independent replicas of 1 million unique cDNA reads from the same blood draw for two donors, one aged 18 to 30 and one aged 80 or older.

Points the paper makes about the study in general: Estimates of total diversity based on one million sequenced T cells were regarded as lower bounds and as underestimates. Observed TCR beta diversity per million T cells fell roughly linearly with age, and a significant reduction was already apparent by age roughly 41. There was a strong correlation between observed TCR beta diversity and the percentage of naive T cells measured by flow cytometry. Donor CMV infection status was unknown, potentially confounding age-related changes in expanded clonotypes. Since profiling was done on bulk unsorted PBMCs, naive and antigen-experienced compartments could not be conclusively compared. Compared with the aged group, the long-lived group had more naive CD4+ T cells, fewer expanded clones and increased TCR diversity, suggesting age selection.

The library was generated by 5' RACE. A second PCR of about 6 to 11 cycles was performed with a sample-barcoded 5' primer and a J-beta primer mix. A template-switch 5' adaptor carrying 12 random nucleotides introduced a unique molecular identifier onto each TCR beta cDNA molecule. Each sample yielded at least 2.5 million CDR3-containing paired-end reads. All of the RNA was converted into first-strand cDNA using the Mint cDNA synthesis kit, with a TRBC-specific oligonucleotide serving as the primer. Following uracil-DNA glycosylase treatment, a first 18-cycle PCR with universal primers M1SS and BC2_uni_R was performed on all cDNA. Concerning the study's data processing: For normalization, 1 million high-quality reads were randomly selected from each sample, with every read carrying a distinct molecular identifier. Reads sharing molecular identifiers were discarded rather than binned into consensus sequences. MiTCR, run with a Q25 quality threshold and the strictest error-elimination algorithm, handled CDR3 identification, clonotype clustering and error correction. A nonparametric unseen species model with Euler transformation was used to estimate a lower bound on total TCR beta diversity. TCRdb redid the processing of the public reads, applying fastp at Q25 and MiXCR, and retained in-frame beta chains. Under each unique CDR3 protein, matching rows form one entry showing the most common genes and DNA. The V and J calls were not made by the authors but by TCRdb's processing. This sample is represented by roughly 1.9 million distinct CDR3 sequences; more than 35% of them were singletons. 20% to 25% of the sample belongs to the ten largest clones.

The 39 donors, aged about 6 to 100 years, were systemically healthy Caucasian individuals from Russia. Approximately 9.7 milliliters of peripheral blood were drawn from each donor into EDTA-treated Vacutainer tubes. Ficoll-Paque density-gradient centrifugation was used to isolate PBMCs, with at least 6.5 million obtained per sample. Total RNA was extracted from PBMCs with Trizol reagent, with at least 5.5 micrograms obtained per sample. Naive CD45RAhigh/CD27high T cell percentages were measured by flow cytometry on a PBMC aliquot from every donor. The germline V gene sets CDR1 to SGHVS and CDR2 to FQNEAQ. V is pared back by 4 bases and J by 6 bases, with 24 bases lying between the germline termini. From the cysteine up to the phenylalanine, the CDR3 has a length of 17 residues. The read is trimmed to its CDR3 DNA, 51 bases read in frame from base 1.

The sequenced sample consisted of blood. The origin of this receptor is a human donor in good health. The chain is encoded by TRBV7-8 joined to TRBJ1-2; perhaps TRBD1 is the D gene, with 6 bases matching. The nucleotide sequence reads TGTGCCAGCAGCTCAACCATAAGGGGACAACCGAGTGATGGCTACACCTTC. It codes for CASSSTIRGQPSDGYTF.